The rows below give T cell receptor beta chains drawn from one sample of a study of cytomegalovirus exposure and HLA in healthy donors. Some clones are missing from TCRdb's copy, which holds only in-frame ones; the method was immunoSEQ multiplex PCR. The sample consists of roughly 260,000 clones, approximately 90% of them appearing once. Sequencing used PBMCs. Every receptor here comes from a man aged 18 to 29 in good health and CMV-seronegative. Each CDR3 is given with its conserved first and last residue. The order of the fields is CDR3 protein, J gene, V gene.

cdr3_aa: CASSLRDGTNEKLFF; j_call: TRBJ1-4; v_call: TRBV4-3
cdr3_aa: CASSQVRGPHNSPLHF; j_call: TRBJ1-6; v_call: TRBV4-1
cdr3_aa: CASSSAGGDTQYF; j_call: TRBJ2-3; v_call: TRBV7-9
cdr3_aa: CAWSVPGFGEKLFF; j_call: TRBJ1-4; v_call: TRBV30
cdr3_aa: CASSYERAGNTIYF; j_call: TRBJ1-3; v_call: TRBV28
cdr3_aa: CASSLRYEQYF; j_call: TRBJ2-7; v_call: TRBV11-2
cdr3_aa: CAISGDTNYNEQFF; j_call: TRBJ2-1; v_call: TRBV10-3
cdr3_aa: CSIAGGDSSTDTQYF; j_call: TRBJ2-3; v_call: TRBV29-1
cdr3_aa: CAGERGANVLTF; j_call: TRBJ2-6; v_call: TRBV15
cdr3_aa: CASSQGGGLIYGYTF; j_call: TRBJ1-2; v_call: TRBV4-1
cdr3_aa: CASSEATGGNEQFF; j_call: TRBJ2-1; v_call: TRBV6-1
cdr3_aa: CASRLLRDRDQPQHF; j_call: TRBJ1-5; v_call: TRBV5-6
cdr3_aa: CATSRGGRDGYTF; j_call: TRBJ1-2; v_call: TRBV15
cdr3_aa: CASSPYPGTGDDNEQFF; j_call: TRBJ2-1; v_call: TRBV5-6
cdr3_aa: CASSPIAGGDPYEQYF; j_call: TRBJ2-7; v_call: TRBV5-6
cdr3_aa: CASSLESSGTYEQYF; j_call: TRBJ2-7; v_call: TRBV5-4
cdr3_aa: CASSLNAGETQYF; j_call: TRBJ2-5; v_call: TRBV7-3
cdr3_aa: CASSLVRGREQYF; j_call: TRBJ2-7; v_call: TRBV11-2
cdr3_aa: CASRKLGQSNYGYTF; j_call: TRBJ1-2; v_call: TRBV5-1
cdr3_aa: CASSLSRGPTEAFF; j_call: TRBJ1-1; v_call: TRBV7-6
cdr3_aa: CASSESRTGNSPLHF; j_call: TRBJ1-6; v_call: TRBV10-1
cdr3_aa: CASSTGGHNEQFF; j_call: TRBJ2-1; v_call: TRBV27
cdr3_aa: CASSLVTRSYEQYF; j_call: TRBJ2-7; v_call: TRBV7-9
cdr3_aa: CASSTGTGMSTNEKLFF; j_call: TRBJ1-4; v_call: TRBV10-2
cdr3_aa: CASSLTAYQETQYF; j_call: TRBJ2-5; v_call: TRBV7-3
cdr3_aa: CASSLMGQGVETQYF; j_call: TRBJ2-5; v_call: TRBV7-8
cdr3_aa: CASSFSRYQRGVTGELFF; j_call: TRBJ2-2; v_call: TRBV7-6
cdr3_aa: CASSAVAGTNTQYF; j_call: TRBJ2-3; v_call: TRBV6-4
cdr3_aa: CASSPVVAGVADTQYF; j_call: TRBJ2-3; v_call: TRBV4-1
cdr3_aa: CASSPDTYGYTF; j_call: TRBJ1-2; v_call: TRBV7-9
cdr3_aa: CASSLDRSGSSYEQYF; j_call: TRBJ2-7; v_call: TRBV11-2
cdr3_aa: CASPEAGKGQPQHF; j_call: TRBJ1-5; v_call: TRBV6-1
cdr3_aa: CASRGTSGNYEQYF; j_call: TRBJ2-7; v_call: TRBV2
cdr3_aa: CASSLGDRGPGANVLTF; j_call: TRBJ2-6; v_call: TRBV5-4
cdr3_aa: CASGLVIGGSNYGYTF; j_call: TRBJ1-2; v_call: TRBV12-5